This T cell receptor beta chain derives from a study of PD-L1 blockade in urothelial cancer. Study as a whole: The number of prior chemotherapy regimens per patient was 0 to 3. The researchers analyzed blood 3 weeks (second dose) and 6 weeks after treatment start.

Time point given: pretreatment peripheral blood. Spike-ins of synthetic TCR analog templates went into each PCR. The repertoire was sequenced with immunoSEQ multiplex PCR; TCRdb's copy has only in-frame clones and lacks some. The sample includes some 57,000 clones, more than 80% of them seen just once. The source was PBMCs, collected around atezolizumab (anti-PD-L1) treatment. This TCR derives from a man aged 45-65 years with urothelial cancer.

CDR3 DNA: TGTGCCAGTACCCCCCGGACTACAGTGAACACTGAAGCTTTCTTT. This translates into CASTPRTTVNTEAFF. This chain connects TRBV19 to TRBJ1-1; unclear D gene. V was clipped by 7 bases and J by 0 bases, with 15 bases between them. The CDR3 sequence is 15 residues long. CDR1 is LNHDA and CDR2 is SQIVND in the germline V gene (reference sequence).